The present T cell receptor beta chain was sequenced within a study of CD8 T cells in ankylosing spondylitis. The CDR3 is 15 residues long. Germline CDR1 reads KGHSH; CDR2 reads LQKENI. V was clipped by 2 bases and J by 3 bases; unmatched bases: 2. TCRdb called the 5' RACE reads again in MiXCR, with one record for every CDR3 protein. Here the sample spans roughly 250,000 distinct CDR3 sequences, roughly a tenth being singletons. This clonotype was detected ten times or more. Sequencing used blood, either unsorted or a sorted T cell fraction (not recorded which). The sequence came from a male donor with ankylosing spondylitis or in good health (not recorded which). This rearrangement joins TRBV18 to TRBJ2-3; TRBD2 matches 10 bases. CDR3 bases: TGTGCCAGCTCACCAGGAGCGGGAGGGACAGATACGCAGTATTTT. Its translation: CASSPGAGGTDTQYF. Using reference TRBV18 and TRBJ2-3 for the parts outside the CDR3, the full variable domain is NAGVMQNPRHLVRRRGQEARLRCSPMKGHSHVYWYRQLPEEGLKFMVYLQKENIIDESGMPKERFSAEFPKEGPSILRIQQVVRGDSAAYFCASSPGAGGTDTQYFGPGTRLTVL.